A single sample is the source of the 13 T cell receptor beta chains below, sequenced in a study of T cells of healthy individuals. Via MiXCR, TCRdb re-called the 5' RACE reads, giving one row per CDR3 protein. This table has 90,000 to 100,000 distinct CDR3 sequences, roughly 18% appearing once. Receptors originate from a human donor in good health.

This clonotype was seen at least ten times. V gene TRBV6-4 combines with J gene TRBJ2-3; 9 bases line up with TRBD2. Germline CDR1 and CDR2: MRHNA and SNTAGT. This CDR3 contains 16 residues. V lost 2 bases to trimming and J lost 4 bases; unmatched junction nucleotides: 7. The CDR3 sequence: CASSDKALAGPDTQYF. CDR3 nucleotide sequence: TGTGCCAGCAGTGACAAGGCGCTAGCGGGGCCAGATACGCAGTATTTT.

This clonotype was observed many times. The chain links TRBV9 to TRBJ2-7, with D perhaps TRBD2 (6 bases). The CDR3 is made up of 14 amino acids. V gave up 3 bases and J gave up 2 bases, with 12 bases separating them. CDR1 and CDR2 from the germline V gene are SGDLS and YYNGEE. As DNA, the CDR3 is TGTGCCAGCAGCGCGCGACTAGACACCTACGAGCAGTACTTC. The encoded protein is CASSARLDTYEQYF.

The chain joins TRBV28 to TRBJ1-5, with D maybe TRBD1 (5 bases). The germline gives CDR1 MDHEN, CDR2 SYDVKM. V was pared by 6 bases and J by 7 bases, with 22 bases between. The CDR3 spans 16 residues. CDR3 in amino acids: CASSSTSRALGQPQHF. The CDR3 coding sequence is TGTGCCAGCAGCTCTACAAGCAGGGCACTTGGCCAGCCCCAGCATTTT.

This clonotype has a handful of counts. V is TRBV7-3 and J is TRBJ2-1, with 13 bases lining up with TRBD2. The V gene's germline CDR1 is SGHTA and CDR2 FQGTGA. CDR3 size: 19 residues. Germline trimming cut 4 bases from V and 0 bases from J; bases unmatched to any gene: 9. The CDR3 loop is CASSSRATSGGASYNEQFF. CDR3 nucleotides: TGTGCCAGCAGCTCCCGGGCTACTAGCGGGGGGGCCTCCTACAATGAGCAGTTCTTC.

This clonotype was found a few times. The genes are TRBV7-2 and TRBJ1-4; D possibly corresponds to TRBD1 (6 bases). V gave up 5 bases and J gave up 5 bases, with 15 bases separating them. The germline CDR1 and CDR2 sequences are SGHTA and FQGNSA. The CDR3 has 15 residues. CDR3 bases: TGTGCCAGCAGCCCAACCGGGACACCGAATGAAAAACTGTTTTTT. Translation: CASSPTGTPNEKLFF.

This clonotype has only a few counts. The gene calls are TRBV6-2 or TRBV6-3 and TRBJ1-1; 10 nucleotides align to TRBD1. This CDR3 is built from 14 residues. Germline values: CDR1 MNHEY, CDR2 SVGEGT. Trimming cost V 10 bases and J 6 bases; bases outside gene matches: 11. CDR3 sequence reads: CATKTPGQGSEAFF. CDR3 nucleotides: TGTGCCACCAAAACCCCGGGACAGGGGTCTGAAGCTTTCTTT.

This clonotype has a handful of counts. This chain joins TRBV5-4 and TRBJ2-3, with D unclear. This CDR3 contains 14 residues. Germline CDR1 and CDR2: SGHNT and YYREEE (reference sequence). V was cut by 1 base and J by 6 bases, with 12 bases left in between. The chain's CDR3 is CASSLTIRRDTQYF. CDR3 coding DNA: TGTGCCAGCAGCTTGACAATCCGGCGGGATACGCAGTATTTT.

This clonotype was recorded many times. This chain uses TRBV30 with TRBJ1-6; 8 bases line up with TRBD1. The CDR3 has 16 amino acids. The germline CDR1 and CDR2 sequences are GTSNPN and SVGIG (reference sequence). J lost 0 bases, V lost 2 bases, and 3 bases had no gene match. For the CDR3, the DNA is TGTGCCTGGAGTAGGACAGGGAACTCCTATAATTCACCCCTCCACTTT. Translating it yields CAWSRTGNSYNSPLHF.

The CDR3, as DNA: TGTGCCAGCAGCCCGGGACAGGGGGTGTACGAGCAGTACTTC. This gives the protein CASSPGQGVYEQYF. The rearrangement links TRBV5-4 to TRBJ2-7; TRBD1 matches at 11 bases. The germline gives CDR1 SGHNT, CDR2 YYREEE (reference sequence). The CDR3 sequence is 14 residues long. V lost 4 bases and J lost 4; bases outside the gene matches: 4.

The table lists this clonotype with a few counts. The V gene is TRBV6-2 or TRBV6-3, the J gene TRBJ2-3, with D uncertain. Per the germline V gene, CDR1 is MNHEY and CDR2 is SVGEGT. V was pared by 0 bases and J by 2 bases, with 6 bases between. The CDR3 loop spans 14 amino acids. CDR3 in amino acids: CASSYSEITDTQYF. The CDR3 DNA is TGTGCCAGCAGTTACTCCGAGATCACAGATACGCAGTATTTT.

This sequence joins TRBV2 and TRBJ1-5, with TRBD1 identical over 10 bases. CDR3 length: 14 amino acids. V shed 4 bases, J shed 4 bases, and the junction held 1 base outside the gene matches. Germline V lookup: CDR1 SNHLY, CDR2 FYNNEI. The CDR3 is CASSGQGANQPQHF. In DNA form, the CDR3 reads TGTGCCAGCAGTGGACAGGGGGCTAATCAGCCCCAGCATTTT.

The chain combines TRBV4-3 with TRBJ2-7; the match to TRBD1 covers 8 bases. After removal of 0 bases from V and 2 bases from J, the junction contained 6 bases not matched to a gene. This CDR3 is built from 16 residues. CDR1 LGHNA and CDR2 YSLEER come from the germline V gene. DNA for the CDR3: TGCGCCAGCAGCCAAGAACCAGGGGGCGTCACCTACGAGCAGTACTTC. This gives the protein CASSQEPGGVTYEQYF.

Many counts were recorded for this clonotype. The chain carries TRBV20-1 and TRBJ2-7, with 10 positions matching TRBD2. Germline loops: CDR1 DFQATT, CDR2 SNEGSKA (reference sequence). The length of the CDR3 is 14 residues. With V trimmed by 1 base and J by 4 bases, 4 bases remained unmatched. CDR3: CSARVGTSVYEQYF. The CDR3 DNA follows: TGCAGTGCTAGAGTTGGGACTAGCGTTTACGAGCAGTACTTC.